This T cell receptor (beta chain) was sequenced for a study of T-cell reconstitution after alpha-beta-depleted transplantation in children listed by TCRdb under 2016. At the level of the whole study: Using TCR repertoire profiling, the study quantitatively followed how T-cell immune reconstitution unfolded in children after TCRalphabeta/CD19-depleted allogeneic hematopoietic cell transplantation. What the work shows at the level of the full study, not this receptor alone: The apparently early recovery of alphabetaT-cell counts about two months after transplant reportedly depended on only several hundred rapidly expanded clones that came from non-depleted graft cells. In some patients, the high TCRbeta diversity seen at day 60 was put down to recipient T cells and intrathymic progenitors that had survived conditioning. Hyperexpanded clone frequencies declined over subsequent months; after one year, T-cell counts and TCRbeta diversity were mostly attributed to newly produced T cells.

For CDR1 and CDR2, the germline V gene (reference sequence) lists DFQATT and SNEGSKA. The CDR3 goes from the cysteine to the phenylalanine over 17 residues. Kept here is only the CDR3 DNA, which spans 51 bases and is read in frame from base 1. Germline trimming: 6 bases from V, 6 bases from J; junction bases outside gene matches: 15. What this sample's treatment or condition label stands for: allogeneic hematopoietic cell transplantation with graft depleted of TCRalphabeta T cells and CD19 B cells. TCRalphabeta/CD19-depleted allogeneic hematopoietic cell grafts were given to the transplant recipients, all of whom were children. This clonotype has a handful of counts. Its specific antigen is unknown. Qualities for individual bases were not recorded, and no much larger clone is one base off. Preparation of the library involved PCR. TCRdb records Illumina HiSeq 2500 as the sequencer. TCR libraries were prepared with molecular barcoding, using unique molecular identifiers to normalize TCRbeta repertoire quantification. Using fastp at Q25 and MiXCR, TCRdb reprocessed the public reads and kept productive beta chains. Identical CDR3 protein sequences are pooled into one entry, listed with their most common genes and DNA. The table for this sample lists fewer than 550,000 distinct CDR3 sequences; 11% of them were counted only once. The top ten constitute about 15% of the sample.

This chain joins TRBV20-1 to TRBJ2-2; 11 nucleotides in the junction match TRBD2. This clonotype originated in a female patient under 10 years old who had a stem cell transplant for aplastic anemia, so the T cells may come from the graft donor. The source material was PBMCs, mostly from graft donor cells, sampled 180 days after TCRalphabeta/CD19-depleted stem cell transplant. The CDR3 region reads CSARRVNLAGGSGELFF. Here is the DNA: TGCAGTGCCCGCAGGGTCAACTTAGCGGGAGGGTCCGGGGAGCTGTTTTTT.